This note documents a single TCR beta chain sequence. Its binding antigen is unknown. No much larger clone is present one base from it, and per-base qualities are unavailable. The sample's time point label, decoded: about 28 days (+/-7) after the second vaccine dose. AZD1222 recipients given second doses at about 4 weeks or at about 12 weeks were pooled, since spike-specific TCR depth and breadth were not found to differ between the two schedules. Vaccinee samples came from UK trials COV001 and COV002, including a single-blind randomized controlled phase 2/3 trial of AZD1222 (ChAdOx1 nCoV-19) in healthy adults. Trial participant PBMC samples were collected at day 0 and day 28 after the second dose for TCRbeta chain sequencing. The CDR3 regions of human TCRbeta chains were analyzed by immunosequencing. Per the authors' processing: Repertoire TCRs were checked for matches against a reference library of SARS-CoV-2-specific TCRs that had been generated using the MIRA antigen-specificity platform. Breadth was defined as the fraction of unique TCRs that were SARS-CoV-2-associated. Depth was defined as the fraction of total T cells that were SARS-CoV-2-associated. Using the MIRA data, every spike-specific TCR was mapped to the spike region that the TCR reacted to and assigned to either a CD4 or a CD8 class. Log10-transformed breadth and depth values were compared by one-way ANOVA with Sidak's multiple comparisons tests. As stored in TCRdb, this immuneACCESS dataset retains in-frame rearrangements with V and J assigned. A fraction of the clones does not appear; measured against another copy, unresolved V genes explain less than half of the discrepancy, and the remainder lacks a known reason. D and trimming were read from the DNA, whereas the V and J calls and clone size are those reported in that table. This sample has approximately 270,000 clones in its table, and around 93% of those were observed once. The ten largest clones add up to roughly 0.51% of the sample.

This entry comes from a study of T cell responses to AZD1222 COVID-19 vaccine listed by TCRdb under 2021. Background on the whole study: TCR sequencing was performed for roughly 250 trial participants, of whom about 210 were given two doses of AZD1222 and around 25 were given two doses of MenACWY control vaccine. Trial participants were enrolled into age subgroups of 18-55, 56-69 and 70-plus years, which contained roughly 150, 30 and 60 TCR-sequenced participants, respectively.

V is cut by 8 bases and J by 1 base, and the space between the germline ends is 14 bases. Looking up the germline V gene yields CDR1 MNHEY and CDR2 SVGAGI. The CDR3 measures 14 amino acids from cysteine to phenylalanine. The only DNA kept is the CDR3, 42 bases in frame from the first base. General findings and caveats noted by the study authors: Nearly half of unique spike-specific TCRs reportedly recognized epitopes outside regions mutated in the B.1.351 and B.1.1.7 variants. The whole spike protein was spanned by vaccine-associated CD4 TCRs, and dominant responses were seen in regions 160-218 and 743-854. In the small 56-69-year group, the increase in depth fell short of significance, most likely because of low power. Participants were mostly white British and included more females than males, and it was suggested by the authors that clonal diversity may have been underestimated. Conclusions about previously exposed vaccinees are limited, since just five or six AZD1222 recipients were seropositive for SARS-CoV-2 at baseline. After two AZD1222 doses, spike-specific TCR breadth and depth were significantly higher than at day 0 and than in MenACWY recipients. Because no day 14 peak-response samples were available, repertoires were characterized only after the peak T cell response.

Source: peripheral blood, taken 28 days after the second AZD1222 dose. This clonotype was obtained from an adult who received the AZD1222 COVID-19 vaccine. Here the chain combines TRBV6-5 and TRBJ1-1; D gene: possibly TRBD1, on 6 matching bases. DNA sequence: TGTGCCAGCTCAGAGACAGGTACGAACACTGAAGCTTTCTTT. Its protein is CASSETGTNTEAFF.